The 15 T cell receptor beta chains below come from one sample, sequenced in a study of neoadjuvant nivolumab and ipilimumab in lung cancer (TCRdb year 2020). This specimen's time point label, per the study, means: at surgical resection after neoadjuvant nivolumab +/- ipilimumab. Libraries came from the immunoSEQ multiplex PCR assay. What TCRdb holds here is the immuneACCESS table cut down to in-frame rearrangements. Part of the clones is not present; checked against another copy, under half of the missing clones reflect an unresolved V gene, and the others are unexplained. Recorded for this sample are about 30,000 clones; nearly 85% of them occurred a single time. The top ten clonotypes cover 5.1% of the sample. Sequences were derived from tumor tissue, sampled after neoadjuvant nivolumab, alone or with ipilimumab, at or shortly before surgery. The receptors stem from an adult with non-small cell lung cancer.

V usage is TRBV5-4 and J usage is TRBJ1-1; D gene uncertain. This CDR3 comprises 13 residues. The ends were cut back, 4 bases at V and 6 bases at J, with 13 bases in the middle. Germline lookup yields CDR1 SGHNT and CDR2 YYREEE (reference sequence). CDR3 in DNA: TGTGCCAGCAGCCCCTTCCCGGAGGCTGAAGCTTTCTTT. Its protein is CASSPFPEAEAFF.

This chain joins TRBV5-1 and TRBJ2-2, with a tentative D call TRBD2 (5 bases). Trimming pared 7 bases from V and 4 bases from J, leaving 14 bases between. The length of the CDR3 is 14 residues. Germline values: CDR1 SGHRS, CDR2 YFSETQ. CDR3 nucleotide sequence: TGCGCCAGCTCTGGAGGCGGGTTCACCGGGGAGCTGTTTTTT. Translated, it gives CASSGGGFTGELFF.

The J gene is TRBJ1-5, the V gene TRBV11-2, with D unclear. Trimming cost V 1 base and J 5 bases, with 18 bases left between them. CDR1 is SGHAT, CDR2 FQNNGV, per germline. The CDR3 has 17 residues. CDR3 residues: CASSLAEGWSQDQPQHF. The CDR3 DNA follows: TGTGCCAGCAGCTTAGCAGAAGGGTGGAGTCAGGATCAGCCCCAGCATTTT.

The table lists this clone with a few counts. CDR3 bases: TGCGCCAGCAGCTTGGCGAGCTCTGGGGCCAACGTCCTGACTTTC. Translated: CASSLASSGANVLTF. The V call is TRBV5-1, the J call TRBJ2-6; the D is unclear. The CDR3 loop spans 15 amino acids. Trimming took 0 bases from V and 0 from J, leaving 4 bases between them. CDR1 is SGHRS and CDR2 is YFSETQ in the germline V gene. The full variable domain, completed using reference TRBV5-1 and TRBJ2-6, is KAGVTQTPRYLIKTRGQQVTLSCSPISGHRSVSWYQQTPGQGLQFLFEYFSETQRNKGNFPGRFSGRQFSNSRSEMNVSTLELGDSALYLCASSLASSGANVLTFGAGSRLTVL.

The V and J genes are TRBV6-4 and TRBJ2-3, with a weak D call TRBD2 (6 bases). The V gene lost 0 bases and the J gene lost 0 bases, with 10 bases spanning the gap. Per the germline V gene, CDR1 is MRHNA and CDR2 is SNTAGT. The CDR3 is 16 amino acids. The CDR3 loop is CASSDSAGSSTDTQYF. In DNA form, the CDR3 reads TGTGCCAGCAGTGACTCGGCGGGATCTAGCACAGATACGCAGTATTTT.

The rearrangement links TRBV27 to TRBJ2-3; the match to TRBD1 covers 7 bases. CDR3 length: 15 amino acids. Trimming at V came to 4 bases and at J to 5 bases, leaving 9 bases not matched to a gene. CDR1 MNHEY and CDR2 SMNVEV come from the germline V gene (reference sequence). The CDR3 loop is CASSYAQGFIDTQYF. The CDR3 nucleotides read TGTGCCAGCAGTTACGCACAGGGGTTTATAGATACGCAGTATTTT.

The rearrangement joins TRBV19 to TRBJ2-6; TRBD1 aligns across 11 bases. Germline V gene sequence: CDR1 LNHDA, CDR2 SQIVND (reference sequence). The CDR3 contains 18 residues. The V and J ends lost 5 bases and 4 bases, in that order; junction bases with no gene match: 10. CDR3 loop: CASSALRDRGTGANVLTF. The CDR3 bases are TGTGCCAGTAGTGCCCTCCGGGACAGGGGGACGGGGGCCAACGTCCTGACTTTC.

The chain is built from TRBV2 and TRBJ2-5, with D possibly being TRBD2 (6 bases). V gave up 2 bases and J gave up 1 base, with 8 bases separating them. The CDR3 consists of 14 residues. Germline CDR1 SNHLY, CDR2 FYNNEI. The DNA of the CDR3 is TGTGCCAGCAGTGAATGGCGGGGCCAAGAGACCCAGTACTTC. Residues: CASSEWRGQETQYF.

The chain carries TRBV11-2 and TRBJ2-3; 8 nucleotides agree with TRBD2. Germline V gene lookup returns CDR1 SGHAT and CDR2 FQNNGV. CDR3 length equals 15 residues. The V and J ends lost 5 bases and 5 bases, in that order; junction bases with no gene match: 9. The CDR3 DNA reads TGTGCCAGCAGCCCCCTTAGCGGGACGGGAGATACGCAGTATTTT. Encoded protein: CASSPLSGTGDTQYF. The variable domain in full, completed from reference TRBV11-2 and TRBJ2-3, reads EAGVAQSPRYKIIEKRQSVAFWCNPISGHATLYWYQQILGQGPKLLIQFQNNGVVDDSQLPKDRFSAERLKGVDSTLKIQPAKLEDSAVYLCASSPLSGTGDTQYFGPGTRLTVL.

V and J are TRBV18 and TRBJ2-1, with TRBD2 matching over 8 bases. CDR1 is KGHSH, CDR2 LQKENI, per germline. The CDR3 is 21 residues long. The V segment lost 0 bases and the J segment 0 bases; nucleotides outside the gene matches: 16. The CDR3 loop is CASSPPGRPGLVSRSYNEQFF. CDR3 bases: TGTGCCAGCTCACCACCAGGTCGACCGGGACTAGTAAGCCGCTCCTACAATGAGCAGTTCTTC.

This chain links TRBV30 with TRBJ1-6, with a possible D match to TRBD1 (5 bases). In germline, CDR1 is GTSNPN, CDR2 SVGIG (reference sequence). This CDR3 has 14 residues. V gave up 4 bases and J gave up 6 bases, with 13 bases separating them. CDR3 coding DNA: TGTGCCTGGACCTGGGACGGTTTTAATTCACCCCTCCACTTT. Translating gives CAWTWDGFNSPLHF.

CDR3: CASSTTLGAVYEQYF. The CDR3 bases are TGTGCCAGTAGTACGACTCTAGGGGCTGTCTACGAGCAGTACTTC. This chain joins TRBV19 and TRBJ2-7; the D gene is possibly TRBD1 (5 bases). The CDR3 runs to 15 residues. CDR1 LNHDA and CDR2 SQIVND come from the germline V gene (reference sequence). The germline V and J ends were trimmed by 4 bases and 3 bases, with 16 bases remaining between them.

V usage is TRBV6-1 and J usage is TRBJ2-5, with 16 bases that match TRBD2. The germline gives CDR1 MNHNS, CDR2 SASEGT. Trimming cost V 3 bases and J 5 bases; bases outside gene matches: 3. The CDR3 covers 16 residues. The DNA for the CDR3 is TGTGCCAGCAGTGAGGGACTAGCGGGGGGGGGCGAGACCCAGTACTTC. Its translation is CASSEGLAGGGETQYF.

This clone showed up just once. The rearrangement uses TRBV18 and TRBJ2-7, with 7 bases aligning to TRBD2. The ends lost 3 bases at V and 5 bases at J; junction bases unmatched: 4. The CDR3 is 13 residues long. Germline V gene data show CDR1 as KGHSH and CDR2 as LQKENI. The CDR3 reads CASSPREGNEQYF. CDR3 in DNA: TGTGCCAGCTCACCGAGGGAGGGGAACGAGCAGTACTTC.

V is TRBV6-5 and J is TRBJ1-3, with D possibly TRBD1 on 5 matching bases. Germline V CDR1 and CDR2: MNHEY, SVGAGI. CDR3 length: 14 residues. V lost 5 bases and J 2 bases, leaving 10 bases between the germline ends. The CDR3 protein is CASSHRTTGNTIYF. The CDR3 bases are TGTGCCAGCAGTCACAGGACTACTGGAAACACCATATATTTT.